This T cell receptor beta chain was sequenced for a study of shared clonotypes between healthy human individuals. For the study at large: Per donor, CD8 memory used one plate, CD8 naive used two, CD4 memory used three and CD4 naive used three. General study findings and limits: Researchers found naive subsets generally carried larger estimated richness than memory subsets. Clonotype sharing across a few donors was observed for about 5.5% of naive CD4 clonotypes.

Sequencing used immunoSEQ multiplex PCR; TCRdb keeps in-frame clones, though not all of them. The profile shows roughly 590,000 clones, over 95% of them singletons. On this clone itself: The target antigen is unknown.

The CDR3 runs 14 residues. V lost 3 bases and J lost 4, with 13 bases in between. Germline CDR1 and CDR2: SGHDT and YYEEEE. The naive CD8 subset, CD45RO-negative cells positively selected for CCR7, excluded terminally differentiated effector memory CD45RA+ cells. Healthy HIV-negative adults without recent acute infections or vaccinations served as donors. The sequenced sample consisted of naive CD8+ T cells sorted from blood. The chain is built from TRBV5-6 and TRBJ1-1, with D possibly TRBD1 on 6 matching bases. The TCR originated in a woman younger than 45 in good health. The DNA of the CDR3 is TGTGCCAGCAGCTCCGAGGGGGTTACCACTGAAGCTTTCTTT. It is translated as CASSSEGVTTEAFF.